Listed here are 4 T cell receptor beta chains from one sample, sequenced in a study of monozygotic twins with inflammatory bowel disease. TCRdb re-called the 5' RACE reads and catalogs CDR3 proteins one per entry, DNA excluded. This sample's table has 110,000 to 150,000 distinct CDR3 sequences. Specimen: blood. The receptors originated from a human donor with ulcerative colitis or Crohn's disease, or a healthy co-twin of an affected twin (not recorded which).

This sequence joins TRBV7-9 and TRBJ2-1; TCRdb names TRBD2, which stays unverified in the absence of DNA. The CDR3 loop spans 16 amino acids. Looked up from germline, CDR1 is SEHNR and CDR2 is FQNEAQ (reference sequence). The CDR3 region is CASSLDGGGPDNEQFF. Together with reference TRBV7-9 and TRBJ2-1, the CDR3 gives the full variable domain: DTGVSQNPRHKITKRGQNVTFRCDPISEHNRLYWYRQTLGQGPEFLTYFQNEAQLEKSRLLSDRFSAERPKGSFSTLEIQRTEQGDSAMYLCASSLDGGGPDNEQFFGPGTRLTVL.

The V and J genes are TRBV7-2 and TRBJ2-7; TCRdb gives TRBD1 as the D gene, but with no DNA this cannot be confirmed. Per the germline V gene, CDR1 is SGHTA and CDR2 is FQGNSA. This CDR3 comprises 13 residues. This CDR3 is CASNLWEGGEQYF. The whole variable domain, filled in from reference TRBV7-2 and TRBJ2-7, reads GAGVSQSPSNKVTEKGKDVELRCDPISGHTALYWYRQSLGQGLEFLIYFQGNSAPDKSGLPSDRFSAERTGGSVSTLTIQRTQQEDSAVYLCASNLWEGGEQYFGPGTRLTVT.

This chain connects TRBV5-1 to TRBJ1-4. Germline loops: CDR1 SGHRS, CDR2 YFSETQ. The CDR3 consists of 15 residues. CDR3 residues: CASSFNTPTNEKLFF.

The chain links TRBV2 to TRBJ2-1. Germline V gene data show CDR1 as SNHLY and CDR2 as FYNNEI. The CDR3 spans 13 residues. CDR3 region: CASSETHRHEQFF.